This TCR beta chain was captured in a study of blood T cell repertoires in COVID-19. The overall study: The United States, Italy and Spain supplied acute and convalescent COVID-19 samples. T cells, B-cell-depleted T cells, or PBMCs supplied cDNA or gDNA.

How the authors handled the data: Estimated nucleated cell counts came from reference gene primer amplification. TCRdb keeps only in-frame clones here, not all; method: immunoSEQ multiplex PCR. That table is the source of V, J and clone size, and D and trimming were worked out from the DNA. Among 130,000 to 150,000 clones listed, about 83% were seen once. V was shortened by 5 bases and J by 1 base, with 8 bases between the two germline ends. Germline V lookup: CDR1 SGHAT, CDR2 FQDESV (reference sequence). The CDR3 spans 13 residues. The sequenced sample was peripheral blood. This sequence joins TRBV11-1 and TRBJ2-5; TRBD2 might be the D (6 bases). The clonotype originates from a woman aged 45-60 years with active or convalescent COVID-19. The CDR3 spells CASSQGLQETQYF. DNA of the CDR3: TGTGCCAGCAGCCAGGGACTCCAAGAGACCCAGTACTTC.